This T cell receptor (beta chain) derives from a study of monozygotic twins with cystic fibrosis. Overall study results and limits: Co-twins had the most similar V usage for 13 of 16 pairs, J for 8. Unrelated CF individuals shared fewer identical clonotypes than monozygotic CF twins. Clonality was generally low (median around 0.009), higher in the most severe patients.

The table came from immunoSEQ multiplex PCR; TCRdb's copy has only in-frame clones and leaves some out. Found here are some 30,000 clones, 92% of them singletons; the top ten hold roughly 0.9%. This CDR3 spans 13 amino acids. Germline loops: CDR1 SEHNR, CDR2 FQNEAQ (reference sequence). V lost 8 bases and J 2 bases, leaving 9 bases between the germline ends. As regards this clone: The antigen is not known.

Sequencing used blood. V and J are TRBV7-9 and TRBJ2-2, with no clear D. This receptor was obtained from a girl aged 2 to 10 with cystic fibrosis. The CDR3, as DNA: TGTGCCAGCCAAGTTTATAACACCGGGGAGCTGTTTTTT. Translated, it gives CASQVYNTGELFF.